The entry below describes one T cell receptor beta chain. Its antigen is unidentified. This sample stems from a study of beta chain features in type 1 diabetes. Study overall: Sorted cells, about 98,000,000 in number, were examined across all samples. Study-wide results and limits: More deletions and fewer insertions at VDJ junctions were seen in type 1 diabetes patients. For patients, the naive, central memory and Treg TCRB repertoires appeared more alike than for healthy donors. In all four CD4+ subsets, TCRB CDR3 length was significantly, moderately reduced in type 1 diabetes.

The V gene lost 1 base and the J gene lost 5 bases, with 10 bases spanning the gap. The CDR3 is 13 amino acids. Germline lookup yields CDR1 SGHRS and CDR2 YFSETQ. Purities in excess of 95% were seen in all sorted populations. Investigators reverse transcribed all isolated RNA, so they sequenced expressed TCRB transcripts. The protocol was immunoSEQ multiplex PCR, while the TCRdb copy is restricted to in-frame clones and leaves out a portion. Here the sample spans hundreds of thousands of clones, over 13% being singletons. This rearrangement joins TRBV5-1 to TRBJ2-7; D is possibly TRBD1 (5 bases). This clonotype was obtained from a man younger than 30 with type 1 diabetes. Sequencing was performed on naive CD4+ T cells from blood. The CDR3 sequence: CASSLIPGNEQYF. The CDR3 DNA reads as TGCGCCAGCAGCTTGATTCCAGGGAACGAGCAGTACTTC. Filled out from reference TRBV5-1 and TRBJ2-7, the complete variable domain reads KAGVTQTPRYLIKTRGQQVTLSCSPISGHRSVSWYQQTPGQGLQFLFEYFSETQRNKGNFPGRFSGRQFSNSRSEMNVSTLELGDSALYLCASSLIPGNEQYFGPGTRLTVT.